The present T cell receptor (beta chain) was sequenced within a study of blood T cell repertoires in COVID-19. Study information: Acute-phase and convalescent COVID-19 samples originated in the United States, Italy and Spain. Sources were T cells, B-cell-depleted T cells, or PBMCs; the material itself was cDNA or gDNA.

The CDR3 has 15 residues. The germline V gene encodes CDR1 LNHDA and CDR2 SQIVND (reference sequence). V trimming: 4 bases; J trimming: 3 bases; junction bases outside the gene matches: 7. In the original workflow: The assay estimated nucleated cells by amplifying reference gene primers. Here immunoSEQ multiplex PCR was the method, and the copy in TCRdb shows in-frame clones only, minus some. V, J and clone size derive from that table, while D and trimming were established from the DNA sequence. The table lists around 300,000 clones, roughly 85% of them singletons. The chain employs TRBV19 and TRBJ2-7, with TRBD1 matching 9 bases. This sequence was found in a woman aged 25 to 39 with active or convalescent COVID-19. The sample consisted of peripheral blood. The CDR3 spells CASSKEGTGLYEQYF. CDR3 coding DNA: TGTGCCAGTAGTAAAGAGGGGACAGGGCTCTACGAGCAGTACTTC.